This TCR beta chain came from a study of neoadjuvant anti-PD-1 for oral cavity cancer. Profiled with immunoSEQ multiplex PCR; TCRdb holds only in-frame clones, not every one. This table holds around 12,000 clones, more than 55% found once. The germline CDR1 and CDR2 sequences are SGHDN and FVKESK. The V gene lost 4 bases and the J gene lost 5 bases, with 14 bases spanning the gap. This CDR3 is built from 14 residues. The sequenced sample was tumor tissue, obtained before nivolumab (anti-PD-1) treatment. This TCR came from a person aged 40-85 years with oral cavity squamous cell carcinoma. The chain uses TRBV14 and TRBJ1-1; D possibly corresponds to TRBD1 (6 bases). DNA of the CDR3: TGTGCCAGCAGCCGCGTTGGGGGCAGAACTGAAGCTTTCTTT. Its protein is CASSRVGGRTEAFF.